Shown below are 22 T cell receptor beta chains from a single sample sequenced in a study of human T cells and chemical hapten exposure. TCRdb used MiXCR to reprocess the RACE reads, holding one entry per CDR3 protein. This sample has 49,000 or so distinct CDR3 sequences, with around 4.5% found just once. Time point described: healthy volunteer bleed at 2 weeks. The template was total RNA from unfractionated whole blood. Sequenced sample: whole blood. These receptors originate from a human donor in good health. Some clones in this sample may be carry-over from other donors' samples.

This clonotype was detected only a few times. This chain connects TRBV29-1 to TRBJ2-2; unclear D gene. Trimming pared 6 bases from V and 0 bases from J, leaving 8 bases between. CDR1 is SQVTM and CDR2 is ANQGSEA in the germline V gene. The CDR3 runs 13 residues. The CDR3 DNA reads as TGCAGCGTGAGCAGATCGAACACCGGGGAGCTGTTTTTT. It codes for CSVSRSNTGELFF.

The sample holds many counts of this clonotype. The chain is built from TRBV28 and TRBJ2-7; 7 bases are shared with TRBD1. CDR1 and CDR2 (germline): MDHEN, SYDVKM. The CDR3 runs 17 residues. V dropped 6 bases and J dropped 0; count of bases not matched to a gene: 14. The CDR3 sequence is CASSSIRWGQSSYEQYF. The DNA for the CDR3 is TGTGCCAGCAGCTCGATTCGGTGGGGACAGAGCTCCTACGAGCAGTACTTC.

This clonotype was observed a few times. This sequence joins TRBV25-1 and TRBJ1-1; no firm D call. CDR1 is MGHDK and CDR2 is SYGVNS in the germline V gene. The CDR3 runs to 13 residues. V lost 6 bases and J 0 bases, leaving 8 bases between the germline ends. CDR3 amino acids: CASSRNMNTEAFF. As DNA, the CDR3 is TGTGCCAGCAGCCGAAACATGAACACTGAAGCTTTCTTT.

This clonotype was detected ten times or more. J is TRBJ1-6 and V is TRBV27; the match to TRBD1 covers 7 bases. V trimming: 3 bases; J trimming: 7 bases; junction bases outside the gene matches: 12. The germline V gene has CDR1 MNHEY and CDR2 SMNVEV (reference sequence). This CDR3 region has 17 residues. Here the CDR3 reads CASSFGFRGELNSPLHF. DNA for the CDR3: TGTGCCAGCAGTTTCGGATTCAGGGGGGAACTCAATTCACCCCTCCACTTT.

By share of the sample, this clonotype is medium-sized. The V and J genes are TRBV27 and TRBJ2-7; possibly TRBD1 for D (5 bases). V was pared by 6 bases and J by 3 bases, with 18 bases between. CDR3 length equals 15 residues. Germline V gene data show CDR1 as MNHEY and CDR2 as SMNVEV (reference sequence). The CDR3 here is CASSLFPLDSYEQYF. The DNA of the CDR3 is TGTGCCAGCAGCCTCTTCCCCCTTGACAGCTACGAGCAGTACTTC.

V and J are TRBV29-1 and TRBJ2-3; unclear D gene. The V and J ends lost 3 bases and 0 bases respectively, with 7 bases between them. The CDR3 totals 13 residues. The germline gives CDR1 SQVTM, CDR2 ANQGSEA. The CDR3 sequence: CSVDRSSTDTQYF. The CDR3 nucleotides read TGCAGCGTTGACCGATCTAGCACAGATACGCAGTATTTT.

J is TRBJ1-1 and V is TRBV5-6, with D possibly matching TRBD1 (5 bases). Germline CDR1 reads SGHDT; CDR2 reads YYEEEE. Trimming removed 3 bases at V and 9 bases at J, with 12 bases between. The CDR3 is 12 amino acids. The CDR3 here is CASSYRQLQAFF. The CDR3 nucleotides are TGTGCCAGCAGCTATAGACAGCTACAAGCTTTCTTT. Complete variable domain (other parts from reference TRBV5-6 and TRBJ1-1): DAGVTQSPTHLIKTRGQQVTLRCSPKSGHDTVSWYQQALGQGPQFIFQYYEEEERQRGNFPDRFSGHQFPNYSSELNVNALLLGDSALYLCASSYRQLQAFFGQGTRLTVV.

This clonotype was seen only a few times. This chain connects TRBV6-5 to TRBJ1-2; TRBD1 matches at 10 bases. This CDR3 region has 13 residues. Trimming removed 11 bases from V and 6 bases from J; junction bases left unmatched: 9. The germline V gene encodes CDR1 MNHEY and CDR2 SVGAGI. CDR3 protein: CAARQGASNGYTF. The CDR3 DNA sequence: TGTGCCGCTAGACAGGGGGCGTCGAATGGCTACACCTTC.

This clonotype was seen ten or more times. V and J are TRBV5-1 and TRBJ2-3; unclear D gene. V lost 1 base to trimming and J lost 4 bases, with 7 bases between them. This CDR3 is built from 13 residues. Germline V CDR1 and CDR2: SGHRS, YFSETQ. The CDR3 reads CASSLYFADTQYF. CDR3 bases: TGCGCCAGCAGCTTGTACTTCGCAGATACGCAGTATTTT.

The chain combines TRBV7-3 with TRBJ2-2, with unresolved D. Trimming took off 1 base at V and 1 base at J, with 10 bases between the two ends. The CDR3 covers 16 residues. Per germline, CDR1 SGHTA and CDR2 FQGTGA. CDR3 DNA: TGTGCCAGCAGCTTAAGGCCGGCACAGAACACCGGGGAGCTGTTTTTT. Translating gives CASSLRPAQNTGELFF.

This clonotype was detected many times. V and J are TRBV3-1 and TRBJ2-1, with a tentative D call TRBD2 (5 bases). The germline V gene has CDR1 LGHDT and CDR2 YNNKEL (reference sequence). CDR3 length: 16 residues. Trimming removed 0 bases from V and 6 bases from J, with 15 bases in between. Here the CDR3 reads CASSQDAGLVGNEQFF. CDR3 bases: TGTGCCAGCAGCCAAGATGCGGGCCTCGTGGGCAATGAGCAGTTCTTC.

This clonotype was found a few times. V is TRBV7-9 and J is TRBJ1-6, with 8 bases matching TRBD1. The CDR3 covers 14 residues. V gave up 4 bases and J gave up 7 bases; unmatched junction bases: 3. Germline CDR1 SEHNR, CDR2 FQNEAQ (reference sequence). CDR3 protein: CASSYGQGNSPLHF. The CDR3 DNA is TGTGCCAGCAGCTACGGACAGGGCAATTCACCCCTCCACTTT.

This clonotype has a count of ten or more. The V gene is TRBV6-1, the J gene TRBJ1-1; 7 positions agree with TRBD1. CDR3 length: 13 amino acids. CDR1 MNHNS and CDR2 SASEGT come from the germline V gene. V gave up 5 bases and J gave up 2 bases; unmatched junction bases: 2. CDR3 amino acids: CASSRQGNTEAFF. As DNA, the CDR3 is TGTGCCAGCAGTCGACAGGGTAACACTGAAGCTTTCTTT.

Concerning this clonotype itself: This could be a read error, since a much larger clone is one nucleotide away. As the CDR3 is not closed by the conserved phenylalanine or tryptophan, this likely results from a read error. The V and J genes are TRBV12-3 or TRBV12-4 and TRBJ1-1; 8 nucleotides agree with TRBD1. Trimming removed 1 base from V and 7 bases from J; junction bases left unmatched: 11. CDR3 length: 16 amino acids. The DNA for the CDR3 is TGTGCCAGCAGTTTAGGGGGGACAGGAGGCCAACGTGAAGCTTTCTGT. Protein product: CASSLGGTGGQREAFC.

The CDR3 DNA reads TGTGCCAGCCGGGACTCACGGCCCTCTGGGGCCAACGTCCTGACTTTC. It codes for CASRDSRPSGANVLTF. V gene TRBV6-4 combines with J gene TRBJ2-6; D is possibly TRBD2 (6 bases). CDR1 MRHNA and CDR2 SNTAGT come from the germline V gene. The CDR3 loop spans 16 amino acids. Trimming pared 8 bases from V and 0 bases from J, leaving 14 bases between.

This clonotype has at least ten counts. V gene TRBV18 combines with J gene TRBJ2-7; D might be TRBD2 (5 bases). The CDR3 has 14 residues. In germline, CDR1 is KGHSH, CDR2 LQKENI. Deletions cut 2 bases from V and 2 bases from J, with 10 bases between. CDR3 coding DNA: TGTGCCAGCTCACCATACCGGGGAACCTACGAGCAGTACTTC. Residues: CASSPYRGTYEQYF.

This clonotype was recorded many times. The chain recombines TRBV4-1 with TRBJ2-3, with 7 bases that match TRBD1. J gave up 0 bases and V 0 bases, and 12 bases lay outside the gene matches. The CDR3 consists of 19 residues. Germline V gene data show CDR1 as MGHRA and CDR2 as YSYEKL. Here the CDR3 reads CASSQERQGSTRSTDTQYF. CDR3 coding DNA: TGCGCCAGCAGCCAAGAGAGACAGGGATCGACCCGTAGCACAGATACGCAGTATTTT.

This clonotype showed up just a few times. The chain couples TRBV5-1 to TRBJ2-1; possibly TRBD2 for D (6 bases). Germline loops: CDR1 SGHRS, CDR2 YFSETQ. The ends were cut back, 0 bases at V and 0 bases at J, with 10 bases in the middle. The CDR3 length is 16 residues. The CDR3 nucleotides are TGCGCCAGCAGCTTGGAGGAGGGAGCCTCCTACAATGAGCAGTTCTTC. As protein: CASSLEEGASYNEQFF.

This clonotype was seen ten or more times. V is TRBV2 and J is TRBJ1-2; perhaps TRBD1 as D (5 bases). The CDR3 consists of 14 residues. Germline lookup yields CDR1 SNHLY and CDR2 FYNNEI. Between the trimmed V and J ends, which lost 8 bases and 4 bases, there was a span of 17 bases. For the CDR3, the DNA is TGTGCCAGCGGACGACAGCTCGGCAGCTATGGCTACACCTTC. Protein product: CASGRQLGSYGYTF.

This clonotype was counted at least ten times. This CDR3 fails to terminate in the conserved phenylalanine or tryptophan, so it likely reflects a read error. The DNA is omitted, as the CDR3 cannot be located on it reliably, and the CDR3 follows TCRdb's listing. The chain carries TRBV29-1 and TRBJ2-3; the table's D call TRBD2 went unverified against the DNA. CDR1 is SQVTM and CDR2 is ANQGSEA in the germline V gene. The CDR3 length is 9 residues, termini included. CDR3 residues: CSVYPGTSL.

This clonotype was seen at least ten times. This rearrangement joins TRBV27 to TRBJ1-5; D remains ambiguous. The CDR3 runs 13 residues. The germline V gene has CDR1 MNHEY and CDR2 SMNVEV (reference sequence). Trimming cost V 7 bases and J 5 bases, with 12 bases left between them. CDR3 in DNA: TGTGCCAGCAAGGGAGGGATTGATCAGCCCCAGCATTTT. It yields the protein CASKGGIDQPQHF.

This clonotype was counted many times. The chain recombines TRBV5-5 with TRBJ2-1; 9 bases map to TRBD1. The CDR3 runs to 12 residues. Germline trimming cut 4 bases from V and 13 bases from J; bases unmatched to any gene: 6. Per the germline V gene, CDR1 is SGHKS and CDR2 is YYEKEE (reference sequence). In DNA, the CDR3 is TGTGCCAGCAGCCCCGGACAGGGGTTTCAGTTCTTC. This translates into CASSPGQGFQFF.